These 2 T cell receptor beta chains originate from one sample sequenced in a study of long-term antiretroviral therapy in people with HIV. Samples were assayed with immunoSEQ v3.0 at survey level. Using immunoSEQ multiplex PCR, the repertoire was profiled, and TCRdb retains in-frame clones only, with some absent. The data contain some 20,000 clones, roughly 86% of them singletons. The sample here was unsorted PBMCs, taken 2.1 years after starting antiretroviral therapy. These receptors were taken from a man younger than 30 with HIV.

This sequence joins TRBV2 and TRBJ1-1, with TRBD1 identical over 12 bases. The CDR3 has 18 residues. V was clipped by 5 bases and J by 4 bases; unmatched bases: 14. CDR1 is SNHLY and CDR2 is FYNNEI in the germline V gene. In DNA form, the CDR3 reads TGTGCCAGCAGTTACCCCCAGGGACAGGGGGCGCGAAGCACTGAAGCTTTCTTT. This gives the protein CASSYPQGQGARSTEAFF. Looking up the rest from reference TRBV2 and TRBJ1-1 gives the full variable domain: EPEVTQTPSHQVTQMGQEVILRCVPISNHLYFYWYRQILGQKVEFLVSFYNNEISEKSEIFDDQFSVERPDGSNFTLKIRSTKLEDSAMYFCASSYPQGQGARSTEAFFGQGTRLTVV.

This chain links TRBV5-5 with TRBJ2-7; perhaps TRBD2 as D (6 bases). Germline CDR1 and CDR2: SGHKS and YYEKEE (reference sequence). This CDR3 has 14 amino acids. Trimming removed 2 bases from V and 1 base from J, with 10 bases in between. Here the CDR3 reads CASSFAGLSYEQYF. The CDR3 DNA reads as TGTGCCAGCAGCTTTGCGGGGCTGTCCTACGAGCAGTACTTC.